Listed below are T cell receptor beta chains from one sample, sequenced in a study of blood T cell repertoires in COVID-19. Clones were read by immunoSEQ multiplex PCR, and TCRdb kept only the in-frame ones, dropping some. The sample includes 250,000 or so clones, just under 90% of them seen just once. The specimen was PBMCs or T cells enriched from blood (not recorded which). These receptors were taken from a woman aged 30 to 39 with acute COVID-19. CDR3s include the opening cysteine and the closing phenylalanine or tryptophan. D genes are given only for firm matches. Expanded clones are given a class, and other clones once, few, many or no size at all.

D,size,J,V,CDR3,DNA
TRBD1,once,TRBJ2-2,TRBV19,CASSVRDRDTGELFF,TGTGCCAGTAGTGTCCGGGACAGGGACACCGGGGAGCTGTTTTTT
-,-,TRBJ1-4,TRBV19,CASSTGWSPTTNEKLFF,TGTGCCAGTAGTACCGGTTGGAGTCCCACCACTAATGAAAAACTGTTTTTT
-,-,TRBJ1-6,TRBV6-1,CASSEMESPLHF,TGTGCCAGCAGTGAAATGGAGTCACCCCTCCACTTT
-,-,TRBJ1-2,TRBV6-4,CASLKGEGRPGYTF,TGTGCCAGCTTGAAAGGGGAGGGACGTCCTGGCTACACCTTC
TRBD1,-,TRBJ2-7,TRBV14,CASSPARTGLYEQYF,TGTGCCAGCAGCCCTGCCAGGACAGGGCTGTACGAGCAGTACTTC
-,-,TRBJ1-4,TRBV19,CASSIINEKLFF,TGTGCCAGTAGTATCATTAATGAAAAACTGTTTTTT
TRBD1,once,TRBJ1-5,TRBV2,CASSRQGVGQPQHF,TGTGCCAGCAGTCGACAGGGGGTCGGACAGCCCCAGCATTTT
TRBD2,-,TRBJ2-1,TRBV7-9,CASSFGLAEYNEQFF,TGTGCCAGCAGCTTTGGGCTAGCGGAGTACAATGAGCAGTTCTTC
-,-,TRBJ2-1,TRBV6-6,CASSNQGSNEQFF,TGTGCCAGCTCCAATCAGGGGTCCAATGAGCAGTTCTTC
TRBD1,-,TRBJ1-4,TRBV14,CASSHQWDSPNEKLFF,TGTGCCAGCAGCCACCAATGGGACAGCCCAAATGAAAAACTGTTTTTT
TRBD2,-,TRBJ2-3,TRBV29-1,CSVDALLTSGSSTDTQYF,TGCAGCGTTGATGCCCTCCTGACTAGCGGGAGTTCCACAGATACGCAGTATTTT
-,-,TRBJ1-3,TRBV28,CASSFPTETGNTIYF,TGTGCCAGCAGTTTTCCGACAGAGACTGGAAACACCATATATTTT
-,-,TRBJ1-1,TRBV28,CASSPTENTEAFF,TGTGCCAGCAGTCCTACAGAGAACACTGAAGCTTTCTTT
-,-,TRBJ2-3,TRBV11-3,CASSLGGGGGADTQYF,TGTGCCAGCAGCTTGGGAGGAGGGGGGGGCGCAGATACGCAGTATTTT
-,-,TRBJ2-3,TRBV2,CASSEGGGGDTQYF,TGTGCCAGCAGTGAAGGAGGGGGTGGAGATACGCAGTATTTT
-,-,TRBJ2-7,TRBV27,CASSLAAGYTSYEQYF,TGTGCCAGCAGTTTAGCCGCGGGGTATACTTCCTACGAGCAGTACTTC
TRBD1,-,TRBJ1-5,TRBV4-1,CASSQETGGRQPQHF,TGCGCCAGCAGCCAAGAGACAGGGGGCAGACAGCCCCAGCATTTT
TRBD1,few,TRBJ2-7,TRBV27,CASSLDSGGRDFEQYF,TGTGCCAGCAGTCTTGATTCAGGGGGCCGGGATTTCGAGCAGTACTTC
TRBD2,-,TRBJ2-1,TRBV12-3/TRBV12-4,CASSFGRDNEQFF,TGTGCCAGCAGTTTTGGGAGGGACAATGAGCAGTTCTTC
TRBD1,few,TRBJ1-3,TRBV5-1,CASSLGATGAGNTIYF,TGCGCCAGCAGCTTGGGGGCGACAGGGGCTGGAAACACCATATATTTT
TRBD1,-,TRBJ2-1,TRBV13,CASSFQGATYNEQFF,TGTGCCAGCAGCTTCCAGGGGGCCACCTACAATGAGCAGTTCTTC
-,once,TRBJ2-7,TRBV4-3,CASSQDRGGDSSYEQYF,TGCGCCAGCAGCCAAGATCGGGGGGGGGACAGTTCCTACGAGCAGTACTTC
-,once,TRBJ1-1,TRBV4-2,CASHSGASGEAFF,TGTGCCAGCCACAGCGGGGCCTCGGGTGAAGCTTTCTTT
-,-,TRBJ1-5,TRBV1,CTSSEKRDQPQHF,TGCACCAGCAGCGAAAAACGGGATCAGCCCCAGCATTTT
TRBD2,-,TRBJ2-1,TRBV10-3,CAIKISGSSYNEQFF,TGTGCCATCAAGATTAGCGGGAGCTCCTACAATGAGCAGTTCTTC
TRBD1,-,TRBJ1-1,TRBV2,CASRGQDGDTEAFF,TGTGCCAGCAGGGGACAGGATGGGGACACTGAAGCTTTCTTT
-,-,TRBJ2-7,TRBV14,CASSPGLSYEQYF,TGTGCCAGCAGCCCGGGACTTTCCTACGAGCAGTACTTC
TRBD1,-,TRBJ2-7,TRBV20-1,CSASRQGVDYEQYF,TGCAGTGCTAGTCGACAGGGGGTGGACTACGAGCAGTACTTC
TRBD1,-,TRBJ2-4,TRBV30,CASEQGALSKNIQYF,TGTGCCTCAGAACAGGGGGCGCTTTCCAAAAACATTCAGTACTTC
TRBD1,-,TRBJ1-1,TRBV7-2,CASSLVSLRDREAFF,TGTGCCAGCAGCTTAGTGAGTTTGCGGGACAGAGAAGCTTTCTTT
TRBD2,-,TRBJ2-3,TRBV7-2,CASSLSSGVSTDTQYF,TGTGCCAGCAGCTTGTCTAGCGGGGTCAGCACAGATACGCAGTATTTT
TRBD1,-,TRBJ2-2,TRBV5-1,CASSLGTGGNTGELFF,TGCGCCAGCAGCTTGGGGACAGGGGGGAACACCGGGGAGCTGTTTTTT
-,-,TRBJ2-1,TRBV7-3,CASSLLGSGEQFF,TGTGCCAGCAGCTTACTGGGAAGCGGTGAGCAGTTCTTC
-,-,TRBJ2-1,TRBV9,CASSVATERGSTTYNEQFF,TGTGCCAGCAGCGTAGCTACGGAGCGTGGGAGTACAACTTACAATGAGCAGTTCTTC
TRBD1,once,TRBJ2-1,TRBV25-1,CASRGTGPNEQFF,TGTGCCAGCAGGGGGACAGGCCCCAATGAGCAGTTCTTC